This T cell receptor beta chain was sequenced for a study of blood T cell repertoires in COVID-19. Profiling relied on immunoSEQ multiplex PCR, and the TCRdb table lists in-frame clones only, not all of them. The data hold about 520,000 clones, with 80% to 90% observed a single time. Trimming cost V 8 bases and J 1 base, with 15 bases left between them. There are 15 residues in the CDR3. Germline V lookup: CDR1 SNHLY, CDR2 FYNNEI. The chain links TRBV2 to TRBJ2-1, with D tentatively TRBD2 (6 bases). This clonotype was sampled from a human donor in a cohort sampled during active COVID-19. Sequenced material: peripheral blood. CDR3 bases: TGTGCCAGCTCACCGACTAGGGTTTCCTACAATGAGCAGTTCTTC. Translated, it gives CASSPTRVSYNEQFF.